The following is a T cell receptor beta chain sequence with its context. Its binding antigen is unknown. No quality values exist for individual bases; no much larger clone is one base distant. This specimen's time point label, interpreted: about 28 days (+/-7) after the second vaccine dose. AZD1222 recipients given second doses at about 4 weeks or at about 12 weeks were pooled, since spike-specific TCR depth and breadth were not found to differ between the two schedules. Samples from vaccinated people were obtained from the UK trials COV001 and COV002, which included a single-blind randomized controlled phase 2/3 trial of AZD1222 (ChAdOx1 nCoV-19) in healthy adults. For TCRbeta chain sequencing, PBMC samples from trial participants were taken at day 0 and at day 28 after the second dose. From a lookup of the germline V gene, CDR1 and CDR2 are SGHTA and FQGNSA. At the junction V is shortened by 5 bases and J by 9 bases; bases outside the gene matches: 5. The CDR3 spans 14 residues, from the cysteine through the phenylalanine. The read is trimmed to its CDR3 DNA, 42 bases read in frame from base 1.

These data come from a study of T cell responses to AZD1222 COVID-19 vaccine (dated by TCRdb to the early 2020s). About the investigation overall: A total of about 230 trial participants underwent TCR sequencing, of whom some 210 received two doses of AZD1222 and 26 received two doses of the MenACWY control vaccine. Trial participants were enrolled into age subgroups of 18-55, 56-69 and 70-plus years, which contained around 150, 28 and 57 TCR-sequenced participants, respectively.

The study at large found these results: Spike-specific TCR breadth and depth rose significantly after two AZD1222 doses compared with day 0 and with MenACWY recipients. The vaccine-associated CD4 TCRs covered the entire spike protein, and the dominant responses fell in regions 160-218 and 743-854. Participants were mostly white British and included more females than males, and it was suggested by the authors that clonal diversity may have been underestimated. No day 14 peak-response samples were available, so repertoires were characterized only after the peak T cell response. The 56-69-year group was small, and its depth increase did not reach significance, likely because of low power. Reportedly, close to half of the unique spike-specific TCRs recognized epitopes lying outside the regions that are mutated in the B.1.351 and B.1.1.7 variants. Conclusions about previously exposed vaccinees are limited because only six or seven AZD1222 recipients were SARS-CoV-2 seropositive at baseline.

The CDR3 regions of human TCRbeta chains were subjected to immunosequencing. Turning to the authors' computational methods: TCRs in the repertoires were matched against a reference library of SARS-CoV-2-specific TCRs that had been generated with the MIRA antigen-specificity platform. Breadth was defined as the fraction of unique TCRs that were SARS-CoV-2-associated. Depth was defined as the fraction of total T cells that were SARS-CoV-2-associated. Using the MIRA data, every spike-specific TCR was mapped to the spike region that the TCR reacted to and assigned to either a CD4 or a CD8 class. Log10-transformed breadth and depth values were compared by one-way ANOVA with Sidak's multiple comparisons tests. TCRdb stores this immuneACCESS table with in-frame sequences only. Part of the clones is absent; in the studies checked, under half of the shortfall reflects unresolved V genes, and no reason is known for the rest. The DNA was the basis for D and trimming; V, J and clone size are from that table. The sample records around 120,000 clones, just over 90% of which are singletons. The ten largest clones take up around 5% of the sample.

This clonotype was obtained from an adult who received the AZD1222 COVID-19 vaccine. The sequencing used peripheral blood, collected 28 days after the second AZD1222 dose. The chain employs TRBV7-2 and TRBJ1-6, with TRBD1 identical over 9 junction bases. The DNA reads TGTGCCAGCAGCCGGGGACAGGGAGGTTCACCCCTCCACTTT. This sequence encodes CASSRGQGGSPLHF.